This T cell receptor beta chain emerged from a study of cytomegalovirus exposure and HLA in healthy donors. Germline CDR1 reads MDHEN; CDR2 reads SYDVKM. The V segment lost 6 bases and the J segment 8 bases; nucleotides outside the gene matches: 12. CDR3 length: 14 amino acids. Vbeta (60) and Jbeta (13) primers were used in the PCR. Produced via immunoSEQ multiplex PCR; TCRdb's table is partial and in-frame only. Of more than 150,000 clones listed, about 86% are singletons. The sequence derives from a young woman in good health and CMV-seropositive. The chain recombines TRBV28 with TRBJ1-2; 7 nucleotides agree with TRBD1. The sample comprised PBMCs. The CDR3 sequence: CASRPRLTGSGYTF. Here the CDR3 DNA reads TGTGCCAGCAGACCCCGCCTGACAGGGTCCGGCTACACCTTC.